These T cell receptor beta chains were read from a single sample in a study of T cells in Graves' hyperthyroidism and ophthalmopathy. TCRdb called the multiplex PCR reads again in MiXCR, with one record for every CDR3 protein. The table records around 500,000 distinct CDR3 sequences, under 25% of them present only once. Specimen: blood. These receptors came from a woman aged 65 to 85 with Graves' ophthalmopathy. Both conserved end residues are part of each CDR3. D genes are given only for firm matches. Clone sizes are given selectively: once, few, many, or a class where the clone is expanded.

>NA|TRBV6-1|TRBJ2-2|17|TRBD2
TGTGCCAGCAGTATTCGGACTAGCGGGAGTCGAACCGGGGAGCTGTTTTTT
CASSIRTSGSRTGELFF
>NA|TRBV6-1|TRBJ2-7|16|NA
TGTGCCAGCACCGCCCGGGGGGCCTATAGCTCCTACGAGCAGTACTTC
CASTARGAYSSYEQYF
>many|TRBV3-1|TRBJ2-1|13|NA
TGTGCCAGCAGCCGAGGACTCAACAATGAGCAGTTCTTC
CASSRGLNNEQFF
>NA|TRBV3-1|TRBJ2-1|12|NA
TGTGCCAGCAGTTCTGAATACAATGAGCAGTTCTTC
CASSSEYNEQFF
>NA|TRBV9|TRBJ2-1|13|TRBD1
TGTGCCAGCAGCTCCGATCGGGACAGCCAGCAGTTCTTC
CASSSDRDSQQFF
>few|TRBV27|TRBJ2-5|16|NA
TGTGCCAGCAGGCCTCGGGGGATACTCGTACAAGAGACCCAGTACTTC
CASRPRGILVQETQYF
>few|TRBV6-1|TRBJ2-7|15|NA
TGTGCCAGCAAACGTGCCGCTAATGGAATGTACGAGCAGTACTTC
CASKRAANGMYEQYF
>many|TRBV10-3|TRBJ2-5|15|TRBD2
TGTGCCATCAGTGAAGGTGTAGCGGGTGGAGAGACCCAGTACTTC
CAISEGVAGGETQYF
>NA|TRBV4-3|TRBJ2-7|15|TRBD1
TGCGCCAGCAGCCACTCCGGACAGGGAATCTACGAGCAGTACTTC
CASSHSGQGIYEQYF
>NA|TRBV7-9|TRBJ2-6|15|NA
TGTGCCAGCAGCTTAGTGGGAGGTGGGGCCAACGTCCTGACTTTC
CASSLVGGGANVLTF
>NA|TRBV7-2|TRBJ2-5|15|NA
TGTGCCAGCAGCCCTGGGACTCCGTACCAAGAGACCCAGTACTTC
CASSPGTPYQETQYF
>NA|TRBV27|TRBJ1-2|15|TRBD1
TGTGCCAGCAGTTTATACCAGGGGGCCAACTATGGCTACACCTTC
CASSLYQGANYGYTF
>many|TRBV2|TRBJ1-5|15|NA
TGTGCCAGCAGTGAGGCAGGCAACTTGGGACAGCCCCAGCATTTT
CASSEAGNLGQPQHF
>NA|TRBV20-1|TRBJ2-1|13|TRBD2
TGCAGTGCTGGAAGCGGGGCTAATAATGAGCAGTTCTTC
CSAGSGANNEQFF
>few|TRBV6-1|TRBJ2-3|13|NA
TGTGCCAGCATGTCAGGGGGCACAGATACGCAGTATTTT
CASMSGGTDTQYF
>once|TRBV19|TRBJ1-1|14|NA
TGTGCCAGTAGTATAGGGAGGGGGGTTGCTGAAGCTTTCTTT
CASSIGRGVAEAFF
>NA|TRBV27|TRBJ2-3|14|NA
TGTGCCAGCAGTTTATTGGTGGCCACAGATACGCAGTATTTT
CASSLLVATDTQYF
>NA|TRBV6-2/TRBV6-3|TRBJ2-3|17|NA
TGTGCCAGCAGTTACTCGATACAGGGATCCCCCACAGATACGCAGTATTTT
CASSYSIQGSPTDTQYF
>many|TRBV19|TRBJ1-1|14|NA
TGTGCCAGTAGCCTTGCCGGGGGAGAGACTGAAGCTTTCTTT
CASSLAGGETEAFF
>many|TRBV2|TRBJ2-1|15|NA
TGTGCCAGCACTCCAGACGGGTCTACATACAATGAGCAGTTCTTC
CASTPDGSTYNEQFF
>many|TRBV20-1|TRBJ2-1|12|NA
TGCAGTGCTAGAGGGCGCCTGAATGAGCAGTTCTTC
CSARGRLNEQFF
>NA|TRBV20-1|TRBJ2-1|17|TRBD2
TGCAGTGCTAGAGATTTGCTTGAGCGGGAGGCAGTCAATGAGCAGTTCTTC
CSARDLLEREAVNEQFF
>NA|TRBV20-1|TRBJ2-7|15|NA
TGCAGTGGGCGTGCGGGTTCCCTCGTCGTGGACGAGCAGTACTTC
CSGRAGSLVVDEQYF
>many|TRBV2|TRBJ2-1|14|NA
TGTGCCAGCAGTGGATCGGTTTCCTACAATGAGCAGTTCTTC
CASSGSVSYNEQFF
>few|TRBV3-1|TRBJ2-7|14|NA
TGTGCCAGCAGCCGCCCGGGCGTGAACGCCGAGCAGTACTTC
CASSRPGVNAEQYF
>many|TRBV20-1|TRBJ1-5|14|NA
TGCAGTGCTGAACCGGGACTGGAGGATCAGCCCCAGCATTTT
CSAEPGLEDQPQHF
>NA|TRBV3-1|TRBJ1-4|16|NA
TGTGCCAGCAGCCCTACCATTACGGGGGCGGGGGAAAAACTGTTTTTT
CASSPTITGAGEKLFF
>NA|TRBV15|TRBJ2-2|15|TRBD2
TGTGCCACCAGCAGGGGGACTAGATACACCGGGGAGCTGTTTTTT
CATSRGTRYTGELFF
>few|TRBV28|TRBJ1-2|13|NA
TGTGCCACCCTACCAGGATCGCGATATGGCTACACCTTC
CATLPGSRYGYTF
>NA|TRBV20-1|TRBJ1-4|14|NA
TGCAGTGCTAGAGGGGCAGGAGGGGGTGAAAAACTGTTTTTT
CSARGAGGGEKLFF
>NA|TRBV20-1|TRBJ2-7|12|NA
TGCAGTGCTAGTCTTCTACCTTACGAGCAGTACTTC
CSASLLPYEQYF
>many|TRBV20-1|TRBJ2-5|13|TRBD1
TGCAGTGCTAGAAGGACAGGGGTGGAGACCCAGTACTTC
CSARRTGVETQYF
>few|TRBV24-1|TRBJ1-1|15|NA
TGTGCCACCAGCGCGAGCCGAACTGGGAACACTGAAGCTTTCTTT
CATSASRTGNTEAFF
>few|TRBV19|TRBJ2-5|16|TRBD1
TGTGCCAGTAGTCACGGTGGACAGGGCTACCAAGAGACCCAGTACTTC
CASSHGGQGYQETQYF
>NA|TRBV4-3|TRBJ1-2|17|TRBD1
TGCGCCAGCAGCCAAACGGACAGGGGGCTTGTTGGCTATGGCCACACCTTC
CASSQTDRGLVGYGHTF
>NA|TRBV6-2/TRBV6-3|TRBJ2-7|15|NA
TGTGCCAGCAGTTACTCACCCCGGGACCCCTACGAGCAGTACTTC
CASSYSPRDPYEQYF
>many|TRBV20-1|TRBJ1-1|13|NA
TGCAGTGCTAGTCGACAGTTAGGCACTGAAGCTTTCTTT
CSASRQLGTEAFF
>NA|TRBV20-1|TRBJ1-2|14|NA
TGCAGTGCTAGCTCAGGAGGACAGAACTATGGCTACACCTTC
CSASSGGQNYGYTF
>many|TRBV3-1|TRBJ2-1|12|NA
TGTGCCAGCAGCCTTCGGACGGAACTACAGTTCTTC
CASSLRTELQFF
>NA|TRBV20-1|TRBJ2-1|14|NA
TGCAATGCCGGACCGGCGGGGCCGGGTAATGAGCAGTTCTTC
CNAGPAGPGNEQFF
>many|TRBV12-3/TRBV12-4|TRBJ2-7|15|TRBD1
TGTGCCAGCAGTAGGGGACAGGGGTTCTCCTACGAGCAGTACTTC
CASSRGQGFSYEQYF
>NA|TRBV11-2|TRBJ1-4|13|NA
TGTGCCAGCAGGTCAAGTCTTAATGAAAAACTGTTTTTT
CASRSSLNEKLFF
>many|TRBV11-2|TRBJ2-1|15|NA
TGTGCCAGCAGCCCAGTGCCCGGGGGGCGAGGGGAGCAGTTCTTC
CASSPVPGGRGEQFF
>many|TRBV30|TRBJ1-1|14|NA
TGTGCCTGGAGTATGGGGGTGGGGAACACTGAAGCTTTCTTT
CAWSMGVGNTEAFF
>many|TRBV28|TRBJ2-2|14|NA
TGTGCCACATGCCAGGGGCTAAACACCGGGGAGCTGTTTTTT
CATCQGLNTGELFF
>NA|TRBV12-5|TRBJ2-7|18|TRBD2
TGTGCTAGTGGTTTGCGACTAGCGGGAGGGCCGGAAAAAAACGAGCAGTACTTC
CASGLRLAGGPEKNEQYF
>many|TRBV5-1|TRBJ2-2|13|NA
TGCGCCAGCAGCCGCTGGAACACCGGGGAGCTGTTTTTT
CASSRWNTGELFF
>many|TRBV12-3/TRBV12-4|TRBJ1-2|13|NA
TGTGCCAGCACCCCACAGTCGAGTCGTGGCTACACCTTC
CASTPQSSRGYTF
>few|TRBV7-2|TRBJ2-7|15|TRBD2
TGTGCCAGCAGCTCGCCGGGACTAGCGGGAAACGAGCAGTACTTC
CASSSPGLAGNEQYF
>many|TRBV15|TRBJ2-1|17|NA
TGTGCCACCAGCAGAGAGGAGTTTGTGACAGGCGGGGATGAGCAGTTCTTC
CATSREEFVTGGDEQFF
>many|TRBV7-2|TRBJ2-1|17|TRBD2
TGTGCCAGCAGCCCCCGACAGGTTAGCGGGGTCCTCGGTGAGCAGTTCTTC
CASSPRQVSGVLGEQFF
>NA|TRBV19|TRBJ1-4|17|NA
TGTGCCAGCAATGTGGACCACAGCGGGTCAACTAATGAAAAACTGTTTTTT
CASNVDHSGSTNEKLFF
>few|TRBV18|TRBJ1-5|12|NA
TGTGCCAGCTCACGACGCTATCAGCCCCAGCATTTT
CASSRRYQPQHF
>few|TRBV19|TRBJ2-1|15|NA
TGTGCCAGTAGTGCCGACGGGAGCTCCTACAATGAGCAGTTCTTC
CASSADGSSYNEQFF
>few|TRBV12-3/TRBV12-4|TRBJ2-3|13|NA
TGTGCCAGCAGTTTAGTCAGGGCAGATACGCAGTATTTT
CASSLVRADTQYF
>few|TRBV6-5|TRBJ2-7|16|NA
TGTGCCAGCAGTTACTCGAGCTTGGCGGGGAACTACGAGCAGTACTTC
CASSYSSLAGNYEQYF
>few|TRBV4-3|TRBJ1-2|13|NA
TGCGCCAGCAGCCTCGTCCGCGCCATGGGCTACACCTTC
CASSLVRAMGYTF
>many|TRBV6-1|TRBJ2-1|14|NA
TGTGCCAGCAGTCTGACCCTGTCCTACAATGAGCAGTTCTTC
CASSLTLSYNEQFF